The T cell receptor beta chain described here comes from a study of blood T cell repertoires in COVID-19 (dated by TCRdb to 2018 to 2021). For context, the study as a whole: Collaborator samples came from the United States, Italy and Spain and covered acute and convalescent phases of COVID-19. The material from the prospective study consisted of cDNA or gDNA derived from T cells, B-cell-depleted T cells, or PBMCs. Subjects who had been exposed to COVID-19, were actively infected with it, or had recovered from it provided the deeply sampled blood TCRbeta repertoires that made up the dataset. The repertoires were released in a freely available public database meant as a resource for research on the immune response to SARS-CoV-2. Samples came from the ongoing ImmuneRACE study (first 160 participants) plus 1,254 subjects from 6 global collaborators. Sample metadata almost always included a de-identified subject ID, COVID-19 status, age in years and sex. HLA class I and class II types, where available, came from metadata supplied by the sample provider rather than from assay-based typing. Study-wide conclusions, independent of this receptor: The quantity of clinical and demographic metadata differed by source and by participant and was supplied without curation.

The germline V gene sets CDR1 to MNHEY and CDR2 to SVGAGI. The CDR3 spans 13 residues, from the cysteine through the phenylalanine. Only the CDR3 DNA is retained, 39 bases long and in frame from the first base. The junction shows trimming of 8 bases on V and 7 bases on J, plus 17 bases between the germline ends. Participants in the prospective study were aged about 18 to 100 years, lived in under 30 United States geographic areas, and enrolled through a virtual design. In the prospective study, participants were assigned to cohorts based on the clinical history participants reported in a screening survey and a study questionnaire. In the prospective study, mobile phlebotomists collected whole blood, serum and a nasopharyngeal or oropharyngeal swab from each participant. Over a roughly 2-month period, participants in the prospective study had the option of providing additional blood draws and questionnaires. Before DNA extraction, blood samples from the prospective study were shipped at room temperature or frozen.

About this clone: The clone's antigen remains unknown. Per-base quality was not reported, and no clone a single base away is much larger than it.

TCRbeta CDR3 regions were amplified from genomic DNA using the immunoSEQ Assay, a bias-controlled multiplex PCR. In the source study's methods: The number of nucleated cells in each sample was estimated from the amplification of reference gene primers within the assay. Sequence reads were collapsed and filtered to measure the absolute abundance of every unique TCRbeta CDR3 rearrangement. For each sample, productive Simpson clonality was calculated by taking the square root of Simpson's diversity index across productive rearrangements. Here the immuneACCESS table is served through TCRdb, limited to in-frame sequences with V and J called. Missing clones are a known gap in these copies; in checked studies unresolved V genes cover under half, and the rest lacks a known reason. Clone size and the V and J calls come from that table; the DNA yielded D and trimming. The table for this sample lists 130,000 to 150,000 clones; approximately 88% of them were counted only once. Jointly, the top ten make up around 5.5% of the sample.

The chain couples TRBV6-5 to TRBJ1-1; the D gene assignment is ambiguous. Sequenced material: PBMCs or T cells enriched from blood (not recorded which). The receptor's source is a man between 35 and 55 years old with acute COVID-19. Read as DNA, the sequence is TGTGCCAGCGGCAAATCCGAGGTTAATGAAGCTTTCTTT. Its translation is CASGKSEVNEAFF.